Each of the 32 T cell receptor beta chains below was sequenced from the same sample in a study of T cells after posttransplantation cyclophosphamide. Controls had myeloablative marrow grafts with methotrexate and calcineurin inhibitor, sampled at 1 year. The table came from immunoSEQ multiplex PCR; TCRdb's copy has only in-frame clones and leaves some out. The data hold about 21,000 clones, with 85% to 90% observed a single time. Source: PBMCs, taken roughly 350 days after allogeneic stem cell transplant with calcineurin inhibitor and methotrexate. The receptors shown here come from a female patient aged 30 to 40 who received an allogeneic stem cell transplant from an unrelated donor, was CMV-positive, and had acute and chronic GVHD. Some T cells may be supplied by the graft donor.

The rearrangement links TRBV28 to TRBJ2-7; D perhaps matches TRBD2 (8 bases). The V gene lost 6 bases and the J gene lost 1 base, with 16 bases spanning the gap. This CDR3 has 15 residues. Germline CDR1 and CDR2: MDHEN and SYDVKM. The CDR3 bases are TGTGCCAGCAGGCCCCGGGAGGGGGCATCCTACGAGCAGTACTTC. Amino acids: CASRPREGASYEQYF.

This clone was seen once. This chain uses TRBV5-6 with TRBJ2-1; 9 bases line up with TRBD1. CDR1 SGHDT and CDR2 YYEEEE come from the germline V gene. There are 16 residues in the CDR3. V lost 0 bases and J lost 3; bases outside the gene matches: 4. The CDR3 sequence: CASSLVRGQGYNEQFF. In DNA, the CDR3 is TGTGCCAGCAGCTTGGTACGGGGACAGGGCTACAATGAGCAGTTCTTC.

This chain connects TRBV9 to TRBJ2-5, with 10 bases identical to TRBD2. The germline CDR1 and CDR2 sequences are SGDLS and YYNGEE. With V trimmed by 4 bases and J by 4 bases, 10 bases remained unmatched. This CDR3 spans 16 amino acids. CDR3 protein: CASSPGLAVMGETQYF. CDR3 DNA sequence: TGTGCCAGCAGCCCAGGACTAGCGGTGATGGGAGAGACCCAGTACTTC.

This clone was counted a few times. V and J are TRBV19 and TRBJ1-5; 9 nucleotides agree with TRBD1. This CDR3 spans 17 amino acids. V shed 5 bases, J shed 0 bases, and the junction held 8 bases outside the gene matches. Germline values: CDR1 LNHDA, CDR2 SQIVND (reference sequence). Here the CDR3 DNA reads TGTGCCAGTAGTTCCAGGACAGGGGATTATAGCAATCAGCCCCAGCATTTT. It is translated as CASSSRTGDYSNQPQHF. Based on the CDR3 plus reference TRBV19 and TRBJ1-5, the full variable domain is DGGITQSPKYLFRKEGQNVTLSCEQNLNHDAMYWYRQDPGQGLRLIYYSQIVNDFQKGDIAEGYSVSREKKESFPLTVTSAQKNPTAFYLCASSSRTGDYSNQPQHFGDGTRLSIL.

CDR3 in amino acids: CASSLVGASTDTQYF. CDR3 DNA: TGCGCCAGCAGCTTGGTAGGGGCTAGCACAGATACGCAGTATTTT. This chain uses TRBV5-1 with TRBJ2-3; tentative D call: TRBD1 (5 bases). The CDR3 is made up of 15 amino acids. Between the trimmed V and J ends, which lost 0 bases and 0 bases, there was a span of 8 bases. From germline, CDR1 is SGHRS and CDR2 YFSETQ.

This clone turned up a few times. The chain couples TRBV5-1 to TRBJ1-2; no clear D gene. V lost 4 bases, J lost 3 bases, and 13 bases lay in between. The CDR3 extends over 14 amino acids. Per the germline V gene, CDR1 is SGHRS and CDR2 is YFSETQ. CDR3 protein: CASSPGLEDYGYTF. In DNA form, the CDR3 reads TGCGCCAGCAGCCCCGGTCTGGAGGACTATGGCTACACCTTC.

The chain couples TRBV5-1 to TRBJ2-5; 7 bases align to TRBD2. This CDR3 spans 14 amino acids. The V segment lost 3 bases and the J segment 5 bases; nucleotides outside the gene matches: 7. Per germline, CDR1 SGHRS and CDR2 YFSETQ. The CDR3 DNA follows: TGCGCCAGCAGCTCTAGCGGATCAGCGGAGACCCAGTACTTC. Residues: CASSSSGSAETQYF.

The rearrangement uses TRBV6-4 and TRBJ2-1; TRBD2 matches at 11 bases. The length of the CDR3 is 13 residues. Germline loops: CDR1 MRHNA, CDR2 SNTAGT. V gave up 7 bases and J gave up 9 bases; unmatched junction bases: 5. The CDR3 coding sequence is TGTGCCAGCATGGGACTAGCGGCTAGTGAGCAGTTCTTC. Amino acid sequence: CASMGLAASEQFF.

A single count supports this clone. The J gene is TRBJ2-5, the V gene TRBV7-2; 8 nucleotides line up with TRBD1. This CDR3 has 15 amino acids. The ends lost 1 base at V and 5 bases at J; junction bases unmatched: 6. Germline lookup yields CDR1 SGHTA and CDR2 FQGNSA. The CDR3 spells CASSLEDRVLETQYF. CDR3 DNA sequence: TGTGCCAGCAGCTTAGAGGACAGGGTTCTGGAGACCCAGTACTTC.

The rearrangement uses TRBV18 and TRBJ2-4; D might be TRBD1 or TRBD2, each matching 5 bases. Trimming shortened V by 6 bases and J by 2 bases, and 11 bases separated the two germline ends. Germline CDR1 is KGHSH and CDR2 is LQKENI. The CDR3 is made up of 14 amino acids. The CDR3 loop reads CASSPGSTKNIQYF. The CDR3, as DNA: TGTGCCAGCTCGCCAGGGAGTACCAAAAACATTCAGTACTTC.

This clone was found a few times. The chain employs TRBV9 and TRBJ1-6; D uncertain. This CDR3 has 13 amino acids. The V gene's germline CDR1 is SGDLS and CDR2 YYNGEE. V lost 0 bases to trimming and J lost 13 bases, with 11 bases between them. The CDR3 region has the DNA TGTGCCAGCAGCGTAGATGCACGTAGTCCCCTCCACTTT. Translating gives CASSVDARSPLHF.

This chain connects TRBV6-1 to TRBJ1-1; D gene ambiguous. Germline CDR1 and CDR2: MNHNS and SASEGT. V gave up 3 bases and J gave up 0 bases, with 8 bases separating them. There are 14 residues in the CDR3. The CDR3 region is CASSEADMNTEAFF. CDR3 nucleotide sequence: TGTGCCAGCAGTGAGGCAGATATGAACACTGAAGCTTTCTTT.

V is TRBV7-2 and J is TRBJ1-5, with D possibly TRBD1 on 5 matching bases. Germline CDR1 reads SGHTA; CDR2 reads FQGNSA. The CDR3 contains 13 residues. V gave up 5 bases and J gave up 6 bases, with 11 bases separating them. CDR3 in amino acids: CASSRGGSQPQHF. The CDR3 DNA reads as TGTGCCAGCAGCCGGGGGGGGAGTCAGCCCCAGCATTTT.

The chain carries TRBV5-6 and TRBJ1-4; D remains unclear. Trimming stripped 3 bases from V and 8 bases from J, with 14 bases between. The CDR3 has 14 residues. The germline gives CDR1 SGHDT, CDR2 YYEEEE. CDR3 DNA: TGTGCCAGCAGCTACTTTTCCGGAGGGGAAAAACTGTTTTTT. Protein: CASSYFSGGEKLFF.

In its sample, this clone was seen once. The chain couples TRBV18 to TRBJ1-4; the match to TRBD1 covers 7 bases. This CDR3 is 14 amino acids long. V trimming: 2 bases; J trimming: 3 bases; junction bases outside the gene matches: 0. CDR1 is KGHSH, CDR2 LQKENI, per germline. CDR3 in DNA: TGTGCCAGCTCACCAGGGACAGCTAATGAAAAACTGTTTTTT. Protein product: CASSPGTANEKLFF. Combining the CDR3 with reference TRBV18 and TRBJ1-4 gives the whole variable domain NAGVMQNPRHLVRRRGQEARLRCSPMKGHSHVYWYRQLPEEGLKFMVYLQKENIIDESGMPKERFSAEFPKEGPSILRIQQVVRGDSAAYFCASSPGTANEKLFFGSGTQLSVL.

The rearrangement uses TRBV9 and TRBJ1-2; 8 bases line up with TRBD1. V gave up 0 bases and J gave up 3 bases; unmatched junction bases: 4. Looked up from germline, CDR1 is SGDLS and CDR2 is YYNGEE. CDR3 length equals 15 residues. The CDR3 here is CASSVEDRVHYGYTF. The CDR3 DNA reads as TGTGCCAGCAGCGTAGAGGACAGGGTGCACTATGGCTACACCTTC.

The chain uses TRBV2 and TRBJ2-1; 7 nucleotides line up with TRBD1. Looked up from germline, CDR1 is SNHLY and CDR2 is FYNNEI. This CDR3 contains 13 residues. With V trimmed by 0 bases and J by 9 bases, 2 bases remained unmatched. The CDR3 sequence is CASSEAAGGEQFF. The CDR3 DNA sequence: TGTGCCAGCAGTGAAGCCGCAGGGGGTGAGCAGTTCTTC.

This chain uses TRBV30 with TRBJ2-1, with 9 bases lining up with TRBD2. Germline values: CDR1 GTSNPN, CDR2 SVGIG (reference sequence). The CDR3 is 15 amino acids. The J segment lost 10 bases and the V segment lost 5 bases, leaving 15 bases of the junction unmatched. CDR3 DNA sequence: TGTGCCTGGTCCTGGGCTAGCGGGAATCTACGAGAGCAGTTCTTC. Translating gives CAWSWASGNLREQFF.

The chain is built from TRBV9 and TRBJ2-2, with 7 bases aligning to TRBD2. V shed 4 bases and J 6 bases; nucleotides not matched to a gene: 9. CDR1 and CDR2 from the germline V gene are SGDLS and YYNGEE. The CDR3 spans 15 residues. The CDR3 sequence is CASSKTASGAGELFF. The CDR3 bases are TGTGCCAGCAGCAAGACGGCTAGCGGAGCCGGGGAGCTGTTTTTT. Based on the CDR3 plus reference TRBV9 and TRBJ2-2, the full variable domain is DSGVTQTPKHLITATGQRVTLRCSPRSGDLSVYWYQQSLDQGLQFLIQYYNGEERAKGNILERFSAQQFPDLHSELNLSSLELGDSALYFCASSKTASGAGELFFGEGSRLTVL.

The gene calls are TRBV7-3 and TRBJ2-1; 9 bases are shared with TRBD2. In germline, CDR1 is SGHTA, CDR2 FQGTGA. The trim removed 5 bases at V and 4 bases at J, leaving 6 bases unmatched. This CDR3 has 15 residues. The CDR3 region has the DNA TGTGCCAGCAGCCACGTTAGCGGGGGTTACAATGAGCAGTTCTTC. It translates to CASSHVSGGYNEQFF.

The chain couples TRBV6-1 to TRBJ2-7, with TRBD1 matching 7 bases. The trim removed 4 bases at V and 2 bases at J, leaving 2 bases unmatched. Germline V gene data show CDR1 as MNHNS and CDR2 as SASEGT. The CDR3 sequence is 13 residues long. This CDR3 is CASSVQGPYEQYV. The CDR3 DNA reads as TGTGCCAGCAGTGTACAGGGGCCCTACGAGCAGTACGTC.

The chain is built from TRBV9 and TRBJ1-2; 11 positions agree with TRBD1. The CDR3 is 14 residues long. After removal of 3 bases from V and 5 bases from J, the junction contained 3 bases not matched to a gene. The germline gives CDR1 SGDLS, CDR2 YYNGEE. The CDR3 bases are TGTGCCAGCAGCGGTAGGGACAGGGGGTATGGCTACACCTTC. Translated, it gives CASSGRDRGYGYTF.

This CDR3 is CATSRAGTGERETQYF. Written as DNA, the CDR3 is TGTGCCACCAGCAGAGCTGGGACAGGGGAACGCGAGACCCAGTACTTC. J is TRBJ2-5 and V is TRBV15; 10 bases align to TRBD1. The V gene end was trimmed by 1 base and the J gene end by 5 bases; junction bases not matched to a gene: 7. Looked up from germline, CDR1 is LNHNV and CDR2 is YYDKDF (reference sequence). The CDR3 covers 16 residues.

J is TRBJ2-1 and V is TRBV11-3; the match to TRBD2 covers 10 bases. The germline CDR1 and CDR2 sequences are SGHNT and YENEEA. The CDR3 is made up of 18 amino acids. Trimming removed 5 bases from V and 4 bases from J; junction bases left unmatched: 14. The DNA for the CDR3 is TGTGCCAGCAGCCCCCTAGATCTGGGGACTAGCGTTTACAATGAGCAGTTCTTC. This translates into CASSPLDLGTSVYNEQFF. The whole variable domain, remainder taken from reference TRBV11-3 and TRBJ2-1, is EAGVVQSPRYKIIEKKQPVAFWCNPISGHNTLYWYLQNLGQGPELLIRYENEEAVDDSQLPKDRFSAERLKGVDSTLKIQPAELGDSAVYLCASSPLDLGTSVYNEQFFGPGTRLTVL.

V is TRBV4-1 and J is TRBJ2-7, with D tentatively TRBD2 (5 bases). The V gene's germline CDR1 is MGHRA and CDR2 YSYEKL. The CDR3 sequence is 15 residues long. The ends were cut back, 0 bases at V and 6 bases at J, with 15 bases in the middle. This chain's CDR3 is CASSQERVLRSEQYF. The CDR3 nucleotides are TGCGCCAGCAGCCAAGAGAGGGTCTTGCGTTCCGAGCAGTACTTC.

V gene TRBV5-5 combines with J gene TRBJ2-7, with TRBD1 matching over 7 bases. The length of the CDR3 is 12 residues. V lost 4 bases, J lost 6 bases, and 4 bases stayed unmatched. Per the germline V gene, CDR1 is SGHKS and CDR2 is YYEKEE (reference sequence). This chain's CDR3 is CASSETGREQYV. The CDR3 bases are TGTGCCAGCAGCGAGACAGGGCGCGAGCAGTACGTC.

In its sample, this clone was seen once. The gene calls are TRBV19 and TRBJ2-1, with a possible D match to TRBD1 (6 bases). V shed 8 bases and J shed 6 bases, with 11 bases lying between them. Germline CDR1 reads LNHDA; CDR2 reads SQIVND (reference sequence). This CDR3 contains 12 residues. The chain's CDR3 is CASLGQPNEQFF. CDR3 sequence (DNA): TGTGCCAGTTTAGGACAGCCCAATGAGCAGTTCTTC.

The rearrangement uses TRBV6-6 and TRBJ2-1, with TRBD1 matching 9 bases. The CDR3 extends over 15 amino acids. V was pared by 7 bases and J by 0 bases, with 4 bases of the junction left unmatched. Germline assignment: CDR1 MNHNY and CDR2 SVGAGI (reference sequence). The DNA for the CDR3 is TGTGCCAGCATCAGACAGGGGGACTCCTACAATGAGCAGTTCTTC. This codes for CASIRQGDSYNEQFF.

The chain carries TRBV18 and TRBJ2-5, with D perhaps matching TRBD1 (6 bases). The CDR3 has 15 residues. V was clipped by 3 bases and J by 1 base, with 12 bases between them. Germline V CDR1 and CDR2: KGHSH, LQKENI. The CDR3 nucleotides read TGTGCCAGCTCACCTCTCGACAGGAGCCAAGAGACCCAGTACTTC. Translated, it gives CASSPLDRSQETQYF. The complete variable domain, with remaining parts taken from reference TRBV18 and TRBJ2-5, reads NAGVMQNPRHLVRRRGQEARLRCSPMKGHSHVYWYRQLPEEGLKFMVYLQKENIIDESGMPKERFSAEFPKEGPSILRIQQVVRGDSAAYFCASSPLDRSQETQYFGPGTRLLVL.

This chain joins TRBV10-3 and TRBJ2-1, with 7 positions matching TRBD2. CDR3 length: 15 residues. V gave up 6 bases and J gave up 8 bases; unmatched junction bases: 13. CDR1 and CDR2 (germline): ENHRY, SYGVKD. CDR3: CAIRGGLSDRHEQFF. The CDR3 DNA reads TGTGCCATCAGGGGGGGACTATCGGACCGGCATGAGCAGTTCTTC.

This chain connects TRBV23-1 to TRBJ2-1, with 9 bases fitting TRBD2. TRBV23-1 is assigned to the ORF class and has an uncertain function. The CDR3 is 15 amino acids. The junction had 2 bases not matched to a gene; V was cut back by 5 bases and J by 0 bases. The CDR3 loop is CASSNSGSSYNEQFF. CDR3 DNA: TGCGCCAGCAGTAATAGCGGGAGCTCCTACAATGAGCAGTTCTTC.

The V call is TRBV29-1, the J call TRBJ1-1; TRBD1 aligns across 8 bases. V was clipped by 7 bases and J by 1 base; unmatched bases: 5. Germline CDR1 is SQVTM and CDR2 is ANQGSEA. The CDR3 is made up of 13 amino acids. Here the CDR3 DNA reads TGCAGCGCGCGGGGACAGGAGAACACTGAAGCTTTCTTT. Residues: CSARGQENTEAFF.